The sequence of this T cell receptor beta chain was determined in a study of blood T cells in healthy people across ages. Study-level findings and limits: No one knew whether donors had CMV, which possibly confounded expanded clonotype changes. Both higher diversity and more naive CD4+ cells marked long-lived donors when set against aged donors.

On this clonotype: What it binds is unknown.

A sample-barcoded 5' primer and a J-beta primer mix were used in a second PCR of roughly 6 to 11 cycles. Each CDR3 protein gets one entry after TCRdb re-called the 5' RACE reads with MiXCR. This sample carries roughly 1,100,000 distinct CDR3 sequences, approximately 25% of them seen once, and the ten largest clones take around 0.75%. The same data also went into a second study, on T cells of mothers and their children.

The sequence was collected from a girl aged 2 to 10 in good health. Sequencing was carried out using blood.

The CDR3 sequence: CASSTRQGAILDGYTF. Written as DNA, the CDR3 is TGTGCCAGCAGCACGAGACAGGGGGCAATTTTAGATGGCTACACCTTC. The gene calls are TRBV7-9 and TRBJ1-2, with TRBD1 identical over 10 bases. The CDR3 is made up of 16 amino acids. V gave up 5 bases and J gave up 6 bases; unmatched junction bases: 12. Looked up from germline, CDR1 is SEHNR and CDR2 is FQNEAQ (reference sequence).